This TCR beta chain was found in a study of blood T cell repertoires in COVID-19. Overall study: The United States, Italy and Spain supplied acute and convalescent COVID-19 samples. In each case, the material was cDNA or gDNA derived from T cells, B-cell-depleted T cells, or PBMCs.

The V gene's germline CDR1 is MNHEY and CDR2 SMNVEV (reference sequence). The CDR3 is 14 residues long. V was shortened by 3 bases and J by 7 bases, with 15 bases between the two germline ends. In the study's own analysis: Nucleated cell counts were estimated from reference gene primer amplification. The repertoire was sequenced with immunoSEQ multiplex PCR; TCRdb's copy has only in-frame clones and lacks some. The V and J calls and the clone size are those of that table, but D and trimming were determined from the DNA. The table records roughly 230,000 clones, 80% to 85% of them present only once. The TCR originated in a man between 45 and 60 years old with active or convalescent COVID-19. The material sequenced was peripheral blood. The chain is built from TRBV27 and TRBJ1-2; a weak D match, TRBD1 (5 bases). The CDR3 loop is CASSFVRDLSGYTF. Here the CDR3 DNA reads TGTGCCAGCAGTTTTGTCAGGGATCTCAGTGGCTACACCTTC.